The entry below describes one TCR beta chain. Method: immunoSEQ multiplex PCR; TCRdb's copy keeps in-frame clones and lacks some. The sample shows around 42,000 clones, about 91% of them seen only once. These data belong to a study of T cell changes during pregnancy in multiple sclerosis. The CDR3 covers 16 residues. After removal of 2 bases from V and 6 bases from J, the junction contained 7 bases not matched to a gene. Per germline, CDR1 LNHDA and CDR2 SQIVND (reference sequence). Source: CD4+ T cells from peripheral blood mononuclear cells, taken in the third trimester of pregnancy. The chain links TRBV19 to TRBJ2-1, with 10 bases identical to TRBD2. This TCR derives from a female donor with multiple sclerosis, enrolled in a pregnancy study. The CDR3 DNA reads TGTGCCAGTAGTATAAACCCTAGCGGGAGAGGCAATGAGCAGTTCTTC. Its protein is CASSINPSGRGNEQFF.